The T cell receptor beta chain under discussion was sequenced for a study of blood T cells in healthy people across ages. A second PCR, run for about 6 to 11 cycles, used a sample-barcoded 5' primer plus a J-beta primer mix. TCRdb re-derived calls from the 5' RACE reads in MiXCR, one entry per CDR3 protein. The data show some 790,000 distinct CDR3 sequences, more than 25% seen once. The sample holds many counts of this clonotype. Sample: blood. This TCR came from a woman of 80 years or more in good health.

The CDR3 DNA reads TGTGCCACCGAGGACAGCAACTATGGCTACACCTTC. Translation: CATEDSNYGYTF. The J gene is TRBJ1-2, the V gene TRBV24-1, with D tentatively TRBD1 (6 bases). In germline, CDR1 is KGHDR, CDR2 SFDVKD. CDR3 size: 12 residues. Trimming cost V 9 bases and J 2 bases, with 9 bases left between them.